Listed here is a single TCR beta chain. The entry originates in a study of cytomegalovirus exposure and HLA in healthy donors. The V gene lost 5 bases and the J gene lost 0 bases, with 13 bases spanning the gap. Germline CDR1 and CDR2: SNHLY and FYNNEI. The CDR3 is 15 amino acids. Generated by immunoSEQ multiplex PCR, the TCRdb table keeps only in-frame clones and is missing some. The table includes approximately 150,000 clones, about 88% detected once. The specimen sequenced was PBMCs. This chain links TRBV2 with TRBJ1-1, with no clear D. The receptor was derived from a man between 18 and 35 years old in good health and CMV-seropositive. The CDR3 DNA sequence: TGTGCCAGCAGTCCGACCGGGAGAATGAACACTGAAGCTTTCTTT. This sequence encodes CASSPTGRMNTEAFF.